This entry is about one TCR beta chain. While infection was still active, Seattle patients were enrolled and then followed longitudinally. Losses at the gene ends were 7 bases for V and 4 bases for J; bases not matched to a gene: 10. Germline CDR1 and CDR2: SGHRS and YFSETQ. This CDR3 is built from 14 residues. The sample is drawn from a study of blood T cell repertoires in COVID-19. Generated by immunoSEQ multiplex PCR, the TCRdb table keeps only in-frame clones and is missing some. The repertoire holds about 530,000 clones, with about 88% as singletons. The clonotype comes from a woman in her forties or fifties with COVID-19, enrolled during active disease. The rearrangement links TRBV5-1 to TRBJ2-7, with 8 bases matching TRBD2. Sequencing was performed on peripheral blood. The CDR3 region has the DNA TGCGCCAGCGGAGCTGCGGGGGGAAGGTACGAGCAGTACTTC. This translates into CASGAAGGRYEQYF.